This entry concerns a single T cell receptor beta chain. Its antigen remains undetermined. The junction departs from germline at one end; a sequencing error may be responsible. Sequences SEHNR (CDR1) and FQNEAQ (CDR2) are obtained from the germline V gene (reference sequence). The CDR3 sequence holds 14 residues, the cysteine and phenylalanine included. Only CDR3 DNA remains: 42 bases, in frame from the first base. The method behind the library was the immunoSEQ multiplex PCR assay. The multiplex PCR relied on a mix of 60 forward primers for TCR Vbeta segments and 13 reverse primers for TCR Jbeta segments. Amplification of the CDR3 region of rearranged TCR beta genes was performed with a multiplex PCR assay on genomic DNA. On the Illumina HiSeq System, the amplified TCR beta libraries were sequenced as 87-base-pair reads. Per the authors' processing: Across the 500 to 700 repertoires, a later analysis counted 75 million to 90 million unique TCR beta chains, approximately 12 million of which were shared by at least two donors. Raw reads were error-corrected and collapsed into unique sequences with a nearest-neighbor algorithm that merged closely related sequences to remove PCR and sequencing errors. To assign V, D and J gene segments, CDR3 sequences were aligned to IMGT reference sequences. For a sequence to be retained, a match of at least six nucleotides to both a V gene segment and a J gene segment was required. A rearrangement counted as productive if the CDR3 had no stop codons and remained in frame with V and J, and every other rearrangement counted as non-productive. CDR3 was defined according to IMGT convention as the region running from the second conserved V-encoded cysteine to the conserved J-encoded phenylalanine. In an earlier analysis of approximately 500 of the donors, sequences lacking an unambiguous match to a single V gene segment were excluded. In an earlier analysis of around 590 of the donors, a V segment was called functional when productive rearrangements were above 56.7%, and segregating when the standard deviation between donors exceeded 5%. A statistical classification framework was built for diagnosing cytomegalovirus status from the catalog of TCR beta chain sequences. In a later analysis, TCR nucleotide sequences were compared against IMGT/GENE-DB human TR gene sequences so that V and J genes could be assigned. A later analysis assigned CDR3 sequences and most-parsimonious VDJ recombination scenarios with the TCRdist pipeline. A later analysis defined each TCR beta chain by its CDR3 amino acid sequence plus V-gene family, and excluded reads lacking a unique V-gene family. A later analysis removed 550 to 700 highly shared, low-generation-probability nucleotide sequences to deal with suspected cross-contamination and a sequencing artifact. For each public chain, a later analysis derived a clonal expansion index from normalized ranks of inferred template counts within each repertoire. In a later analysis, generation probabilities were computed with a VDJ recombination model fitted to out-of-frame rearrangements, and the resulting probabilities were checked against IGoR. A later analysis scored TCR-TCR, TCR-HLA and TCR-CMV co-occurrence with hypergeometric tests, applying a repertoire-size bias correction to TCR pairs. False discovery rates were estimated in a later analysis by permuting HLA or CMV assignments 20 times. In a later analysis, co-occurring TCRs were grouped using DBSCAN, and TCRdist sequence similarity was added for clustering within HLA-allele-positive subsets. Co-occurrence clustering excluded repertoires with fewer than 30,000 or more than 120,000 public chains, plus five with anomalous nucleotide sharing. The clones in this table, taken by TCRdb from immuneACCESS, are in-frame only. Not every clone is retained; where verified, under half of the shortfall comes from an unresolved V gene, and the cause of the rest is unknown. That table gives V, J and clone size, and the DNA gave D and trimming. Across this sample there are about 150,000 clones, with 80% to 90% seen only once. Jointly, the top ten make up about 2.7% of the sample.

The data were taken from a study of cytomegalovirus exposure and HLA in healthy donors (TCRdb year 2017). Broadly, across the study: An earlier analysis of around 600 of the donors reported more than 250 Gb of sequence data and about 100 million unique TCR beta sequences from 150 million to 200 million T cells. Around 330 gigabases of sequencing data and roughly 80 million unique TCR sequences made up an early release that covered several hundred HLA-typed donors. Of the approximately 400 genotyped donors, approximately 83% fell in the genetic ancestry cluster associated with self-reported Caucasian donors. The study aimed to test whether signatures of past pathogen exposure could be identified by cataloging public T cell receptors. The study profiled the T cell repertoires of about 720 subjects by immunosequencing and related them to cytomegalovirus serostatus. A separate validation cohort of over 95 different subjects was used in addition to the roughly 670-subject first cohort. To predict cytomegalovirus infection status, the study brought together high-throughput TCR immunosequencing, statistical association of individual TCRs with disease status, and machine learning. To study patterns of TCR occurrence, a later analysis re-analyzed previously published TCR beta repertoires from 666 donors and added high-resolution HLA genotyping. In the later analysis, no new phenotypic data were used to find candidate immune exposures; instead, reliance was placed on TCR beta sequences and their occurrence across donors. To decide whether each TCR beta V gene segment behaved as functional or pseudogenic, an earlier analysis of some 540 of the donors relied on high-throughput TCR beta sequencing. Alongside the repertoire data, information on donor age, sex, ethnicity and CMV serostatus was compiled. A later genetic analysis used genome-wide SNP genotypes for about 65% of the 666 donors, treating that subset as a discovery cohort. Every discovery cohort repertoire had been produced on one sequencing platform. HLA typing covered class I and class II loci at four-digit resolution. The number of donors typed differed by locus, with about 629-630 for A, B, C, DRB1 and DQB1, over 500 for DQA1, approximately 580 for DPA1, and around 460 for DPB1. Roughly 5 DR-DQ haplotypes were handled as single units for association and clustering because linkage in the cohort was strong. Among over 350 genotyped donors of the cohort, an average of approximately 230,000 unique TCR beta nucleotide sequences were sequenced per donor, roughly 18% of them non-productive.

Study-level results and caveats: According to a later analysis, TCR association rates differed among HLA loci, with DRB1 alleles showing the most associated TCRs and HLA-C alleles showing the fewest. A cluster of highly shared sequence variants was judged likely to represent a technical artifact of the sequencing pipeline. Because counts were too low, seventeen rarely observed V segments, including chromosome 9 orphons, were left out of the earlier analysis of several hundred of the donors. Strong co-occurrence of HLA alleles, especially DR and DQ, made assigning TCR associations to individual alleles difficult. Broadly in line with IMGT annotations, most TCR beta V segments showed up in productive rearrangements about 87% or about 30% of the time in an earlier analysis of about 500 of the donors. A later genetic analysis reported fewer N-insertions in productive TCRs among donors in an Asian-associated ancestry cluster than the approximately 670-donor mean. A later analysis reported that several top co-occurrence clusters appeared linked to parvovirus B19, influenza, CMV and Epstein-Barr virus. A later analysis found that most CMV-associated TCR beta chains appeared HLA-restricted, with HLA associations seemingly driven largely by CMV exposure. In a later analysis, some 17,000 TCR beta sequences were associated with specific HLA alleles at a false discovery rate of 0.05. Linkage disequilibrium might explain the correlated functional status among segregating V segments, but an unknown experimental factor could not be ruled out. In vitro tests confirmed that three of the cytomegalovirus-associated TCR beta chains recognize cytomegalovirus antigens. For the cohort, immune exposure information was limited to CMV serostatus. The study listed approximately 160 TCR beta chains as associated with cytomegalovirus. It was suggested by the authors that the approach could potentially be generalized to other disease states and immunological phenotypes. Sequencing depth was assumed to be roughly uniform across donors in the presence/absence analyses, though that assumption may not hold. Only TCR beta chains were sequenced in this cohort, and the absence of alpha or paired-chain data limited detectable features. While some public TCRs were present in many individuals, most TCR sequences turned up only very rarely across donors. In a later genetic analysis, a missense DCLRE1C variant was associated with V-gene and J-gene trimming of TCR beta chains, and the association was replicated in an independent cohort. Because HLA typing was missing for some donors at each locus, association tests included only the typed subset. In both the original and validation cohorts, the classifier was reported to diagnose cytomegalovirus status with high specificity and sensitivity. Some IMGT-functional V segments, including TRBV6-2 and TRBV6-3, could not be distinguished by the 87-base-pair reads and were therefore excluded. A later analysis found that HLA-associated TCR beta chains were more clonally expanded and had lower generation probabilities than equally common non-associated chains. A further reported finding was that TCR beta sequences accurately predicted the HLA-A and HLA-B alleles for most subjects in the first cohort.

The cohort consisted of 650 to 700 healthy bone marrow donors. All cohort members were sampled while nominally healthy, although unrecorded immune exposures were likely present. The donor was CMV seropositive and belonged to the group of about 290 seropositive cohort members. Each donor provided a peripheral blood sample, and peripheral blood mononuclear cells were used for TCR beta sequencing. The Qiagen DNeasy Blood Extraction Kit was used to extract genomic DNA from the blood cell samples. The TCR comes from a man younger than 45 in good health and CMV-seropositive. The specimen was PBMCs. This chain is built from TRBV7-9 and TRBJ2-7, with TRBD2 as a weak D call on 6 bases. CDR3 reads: CSSSLSTSPKEQYF. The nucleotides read TGTTCCAGCAGCTTAAGCACTAGCCCTAAAGAGCAGTACTTC.